One and the same sample provided the 22 T cell receptor beta chains below, sequenced in a study of OX40 agonist ivuxolimab in advanced cancers. Clones were read by immunoSEQ multiplex PCR, and TCRdb kept only the in-frame ones, dropping some. This sample has more than 50,000 clones, with around 88% found just once. The starting material was CD4+ or CD8+ T cells sorted from blood, obtained in a trial of the OX40 agonist ivuxolimab. The source of these receptors is an adult with an advanced solid tumor such as melanoma, head and neck, liver or kidney cancer.

The chain uses TRBV28 and TRBJ1-1; a possible D gene is TRBD1 (5 bases). The CDR3 sequence is 14 residues long. Germline loops: CDR1 MDHEN, CDR2 SYDVKM. Trimming removed 6 bases at V and 3 bases at J, with 14 bases between. The CDR3 reads CASSFGRGYTEAFF. CDR3 nucleotide sequence: TGTGCCAGCAGCTTTGGGAGGGGTTACACTGAAGCTTTCTTT.

The V gene is TRBV28, the J gene TRBJ1-1, with D maybe TRBD1 (5 bases). CDR1 and CDR2 from the germline V gene are MDHEN and SYDVKM. Between the trimmed V and J ends, which lost 6 bases and 0 bases, there was a span of 20 bases. The CDR3 extends over 17 amino acids. The CDR3 loop reads CASRMTILDSMNTEAFF. Written as DNA, the CDR3 is TGTGCCAGCAGAATGACGATATTAGACAGCATGAACACTGAAGCTTTCTTT. The variable domain in full, with the rest retrieved from reference TRBV28 and TRBJ1-1, is DVKVTQSSRYLVKRTGEKVFLECVQDMDHENMFWYRQDPGLGLRLIYFSYDVKMKEKGDIPEGYSVSREKKERFSLILESASTNQTSMYLCASRMTILDSMNTEAFFGQGTRLTVV.

This clone was recorded a few times. The chain has TRBV4-3 and TRBJ1-5, with TRBD1 matching 8 bases. Trimming took 0 bases from V and 7 from J; bases not matched to a gene: 5. Germline V gene lookup returns CDR1 LGHNA and CDR2 YSLEER. The CDR3 runs to 15 residues. The CDR3 spells CASSQDRTGYQPQHF. The CDR3, as DNA: TGCGCCAGCAGCCAAGATCGGACAGGGTACCAGCCCCAGCATTTT.

The rearrangement joins TRBV18 to TRBJ1-5; no clear D gene. The germline V gene encodes CDR1 KGHSH and CDR2 LQKENI. The CDR3 totals 15 residues. V shed 3 bases and J shed 1 base, with 10 bases lying between them. The CDR3 DNA reads as TGTGCCAGCTCACCTTGGCCCGGGAGCAATCAGCCCCAGCATTTT. The encoded protein is CASSPWPGSNQPQHF.

The chain uses TRBV5-1 and TRBJ1-1, with 8 bases identical to TRBD1. This CDR3 is 15 amino acids long. V trimming: 1 base; J trimming: 2 bases; junction bases outside the gene matches: 4. CDR1 and CDR2 (germline): SGHRS, YFSETQ. CDR3 amino acids: CASSLRGQGNTEAFF. The DNA for the CDR3 is TGCGCCAGCAGCTTGAGAGGACAGGGAAACACTGAAGCTTTCTTT. Drawing the rest from reference TRBV5-1 and TRBJ1-1, the complete variable domain is KAGVTQTPRYLIKTRGQQVTLSCSPISGHRSVSWYQQTPGQGLQFLFEYFSETQRNKGNFPGRFSGRQFSNSRSEMNVSTLELGDSALYLCASSLRGQGNTEAFFGQGTRLTVV.

This clone is deemed medium-sized. The V gene is TRBV7-3, the J gene TRBJ1-6; D remains unclear. The CDR3 has 13 residues. Trimming cost V 3 bases and J 7 bases, with 7 bases left between them. CDR1 and CDR2 from the germline V gene are SGHTA and FQGTGA. DNA of the CDR3: TGTGCCAGCAGCTTGGCGGGAAATTCACCCCTCCACTTT. Translating it yields CASSLAGNSPLHF.

This chain connects TRBV11-2 to TRBJ2-7, with TRBD2 as a possible D gene (6 bases). V lost 4 bases, J lost 4 bases, and 11 bases lay in between. Per the germline V gene, CDR1 is SGHAT and CDR2 is FQNNGV. There are 13 residues in the CDR3. CDR3 bases: TGTGCCAGCAGCTCCGGGACTCTGTACGAGCAGTACTTC. This encodes CASSSGTLYEQYF.

DNA of the CDR3: TGCGCCAGCAGCACTACAGGGGATTACTACTACGAGCAGTACTTC. Its protein product is CASSTTGDYYYEQYF. J is TRBJ2-7 and V is TRBV5-1; 7 nucleotides match TRBD1. From germline, CDR1 is SGHRS and CDR2 YFSETQ. This CDR3 contains 15 residues. V was pared by 4 bases and J by 3 bases, with 10 bases of the junction left unmatched.

The chain is built from TRBV5-1 and TRBJ1-1; D may be TRBD1 (5 bases). The CDR3 loop spans 13 amino acids. The ends were cut back, 5 bases at V and 4 bases at J, with 12 bases in the middle. Germline CDR1 is SGHRS and CDR2 is YFSETQ. CDR3 sequence (DNA): TGCGCCAGCAGAGTCAGGGTGGTCACTGAAGCTTTCTTT. Protein sequence: CASRVRVVTEAFF.

The chain combines TRBV9 with TRBJ2-2; D is ambiguous. V gave up 0 bases and J gave up 6 bases, with 18 bases separating them. Germline CDR1 and CDR2: SGDLS and YYNGEE. The CDR3 covers 17 residues. The CDR3 DNA follows: TGTGCCAGCAGCGTAGTAGGGAACAGCCCCTGGGCCGGGGAGCTGTTTTTT. The encoded protein is CASSVVGNSPWAGELFF.

The J gene is TRBJ2-1, the V gene TRBV19; D is perhaps TRBD1 or TRBD2 (6 bases each). CDR3 size: 13 residues. Germline CDR1 LNHDA, CDR2 SQIVND (reference sequence). Between the trimmed V and J ends, which lost 5 bases and 7 bases, there was a span of 12 bases. CDR3 sequence: CASSVGGSNEQFF. CDR3 in DNA: TGTGCCAGTAGTGTCGGGGGCTCTAATGAGCAGTTCTTC. Drawing the rest from reference TRBV19 and TRBJ2-1, the complete variable domain is DGGITQSPKYLFRKEGQNVTLSCEQNLNHDAMYWYRQDPGQGLRLIYYSQIVNDFQKGDIAEGYSVSREKKESFPLTVTSAQKNPTAFYLCASSVGGSNEQFFGPGTRLTVL.

The J gene is TRBJ1-1, the V gene TRBV2; TRBD1 agrees at 11 bases. Trimming removed 1 base from V and 0 bases from J; junction bases left unmatched: 10. CDR1 is SNHLY and CDR2 is FYNNEI in the germline V gene. This CDR3 has 19 amino acids. CDR3 in amino acids: CASSEVGDRGKPMNTEAFF. The DNA for the CDR3 is TGTGCCAGCAGTGAAGTGGGGGACAGGGGGAAACCTATGAACACTGAAGCTTTCTTT.

This chain's CDR3 is CASSPRLINTEAFF. The CDR3 DNA is TGTGCCAGCAGTCCCCGACTGATTAACACTGAAGCTTTCTTT. This chain joins TRBV27 and TRBJ1-1; unclear D gene. Trimming took off 5 bases at V and 2 bases at J, with 12 bases between the two ends. The germline gives CDR1 MNHEY, CDR2 SMNVEV (reference sequence). The CDR3 has 14 amino acids.

The chain uses TRBV27 and TRBJ2-1; TRBD2 agrees at 10 bases. CDR1 is MNHEY and CDR2 is SMNVEV in the germline V gene (reference sequence). Trimming took 6 bases from V and 5 from J; bases not matched to a gene: 7. The CDR3 runs to 15 residues. CDR3 bases: TGTGCCAGCAGACTGACTAGCGGGTGGCACAATGAGCAGTTCTTC. This codes for CASRLTSGWHNEQFF.

The chain has TRBV19 and TRBJ1-1, with TRBD1 matching over 8 bases. Per germline, CDR1 LNHDA and CDR2 SQIVND (reference sequence). Trimming removed 3 bases from V and 5 bases from J; junction bases left unmatched: 8. The CDR3 covers 15 residues. CDR3 coding DNA: TGTGCCAGTAGTATTATTGACAGGGGTTGGACTGAAGCTTTCTTT. Its translation: CASSIIDRGWTEAFF. Supplemented by reference TRBV19 and TRBJ1-1, the full variable domain reads DGGITQSPKYLFRKEGQNVTLSCEQNLNHDAMYWYRQDPGQGLRLIYYSQIVNDFQKGDIAEGYSVSREKKESFPLTVTSAQKNPTAFYLCASSIIDRGWTEAFFGQGTRLTVV.

The rearrangement links TRBV18 to TRBJ1-2; 8 positions agree with TRBD1. The CDR3 sequence is 14 residues long. Germline CDR1 is KGHSH and CDR2 is LQKENI. V shed 6 bases and J 8 bases; nucleotides not matched to a gene: 11. CDR3 loop: CASSLGQGMTGYTF. The CDR3 bases are TGTGCCAGCTCCCTTGGACAGGGAATGACCGGCTACACCTTC. The variable domain in full, with the rest retrieved from reference TRBV18 and TRBJ1-2, is NAGVMQNPRHLVRRRGQEARLRCSPMKGHSHVYWYRQLPEEGLKFMVYLQKENIIDESGMPKERFSAEFPKEGPSILRIQQVVRGDSAAYFCASSLGQGMTGYTFGSGTRLTVV.

V and J are TRBV5-1 and TRBJ2-1; 8 nucleotides line up with TRBD1. The CDR3 consists of 15 residues. Germline lookup yields CDR1 SGHRS and CDR2 YFSETQ. J lost 7 bases, V lost 3 bases, and 9 bases had no gene match. CDR3 residues: CASSWRTGRGNEQFF. For the CDR3, the DNA is TGCGCCAGCAGCTGGCGGACAGGGAGAGGAAATGAGCAGTTCTTC. The full variable domain, completed using reference TRBV5-1 and TRBJ2-1, is KAGVTQTPRYLIKTRGQQVTLSCSPISGHRSVSWYQQTPGQGLQFLFEYFSETQRNKGNFPGRFSGRQFSNSRSEMNVSTLELGDSALYLCASSWRTGRGNEQFFGPGTRLTVL.

The DNA of the CDR3 is TGTGCCAGCACGGTCGGCTGGGAGACCCAGTACTTC. Translation gives CASTVGWETQYF. The chain couples TRBV7-9 to TRBJ2-5; no clear D gene. V was cut by 7 bases and J by 5 bases, with 11 bases left in between. There are 12 residues in the CDR3. Germline CDR1 is SEHNR and CDR2 is FQNEAQ (reference sequence).

The chain links TRBV28 to TRBJ2-7; TRBD2 matches at 8 bases. Germline V lookup: CDR1 MDHEN, CDR2 SYDVKM. The CDR3 is 14 amino acids. The J segment lost 5 bases and the V segment lost 7 bases, leaving 10 bases of the junction unmatched. As DNA, the CDR3 is TGTGCCAGCACCTCCAGCGGGGGAAGCCACGAGCAGTACTTC. The encoded protein is CASTSSGGSHEQYF.

The chain carries TRBV19 and TRBJ2-3; 9 bases match TRBD1. J gave up 2 bases and V 5 bases, and 5 bases lay outside the gene matches. The CDR3 contains 15 residues. Germline V gene data show CDR1 as LNHDA and CDR2 as SQIVND (reference sequence). The CDR3: CASSEGQGATDTQYF. The CDR3 region has the DNA TGTGCCAGTAGTGAGGGACAGGGTGCCACAGATACGCAGTATTTT.

The chain is built from TRBV6-5 and TRBJ1-1; D remains ambiguous. The V and J ends lost 11 bases and 3 bases respectively, with 19 bases between them. Looked up from germline, CDR1 is MNHEY and CDR2 is SVGAGI. The CDR3 extends over 14 amino acids. This chain's CDR3 is CAAHLWGLDTEAFF. The DNA of the CDR3 is TGTGCCGCTCACCTTTGGGGATTGGACACTGAAGCTTTCTTT.

This rearrangement joins TRBV7-2 to TRBJ1-5; possible D gene TRBD1, 6 bases. Looked up from germline, CDR1 is SGHTA and CDR2 is FQGNSA. CDR3 length equals 16 residues. V was shortened by 2 bases and J by 3 bases, with 14 bases between the two germline ends. Here the CDR3 DNA reads TGTGCCAGCAGCTTATTGGCAGGGGCAGACAATCAGCCCCAGCATTTT. Translated, it gives CASSLLAGADNQPQHF.